This TCR beta chain was obtained from a study of blood T cell repertoires in COVID-19. This table comes from immunoSEQ multiplex PCR, and its TCRdb copy is limited to in-frame clones, with some not included. The top ten clones hold almost 4.5% of a sample with approximately 68,000 clones, 86% of them seen once. V trimming: 3 bases; J trimming: 5 bases; junction bases outside the gene matches: 7. This CDR3 comprises 15 residues. Germline-derived CDR1 and CDR2 are LNHDA and SQIVND (reference sequence). Sample: peripheral blood. The clonotype originates from a man aged 50-60 years with active COVID-19. The genes are TRBV19 and TRBJ2-5; 9 bases are a match to TRBD2. CDR3 nucleotide sequence: TGTGCCAGTAGTATCAGGACTAGCGTGGGGGAGACCCAGTACTTC. This codes for CASSIRTSVGETQYF.